Listed here are 29 T cell receptor beta chains from one sample, sequenced in a study of shared clonotypes between healthy human individuals. Only in-frame clones appear in the TCRdb table, and some are missing; sequencing was by immunoSEQ multiplex PCR. The table has around 510,000 clones, roughly 72% seen once. The specimen sequenced was PBMCs. The receptor source for this set is a woman aged 40 to 50 in good health. Some clones in this sample may be carry-over from other donors' samples.

The CDR3 reads CASSQGLAYEQYF. CDR3 nucleotide sequence: TGTGCCAGCAGCCAGGGACTCGCCTACGAGCAGTACTTC. The chain couples TRBV11-2 to TRBJ2-7; D perhaps matches TRBD2 (6 bases). The length of the CDR3 is 13 residues. Germline lookup yields CDR1 SGHAT and CDR2 FQNNGV. V shed 5 bases and J shed 2 bases, with 10 bases lying between them.

The genes are TRBV4-1 and TRBJ2-1; perhaps TRBD1 as D (5 bases). CDR3 length equals 13 residues. The V and J ends lost 3 bases and 9 bases respectively, with 12 bases between them. Germline V lookup: CDR1 MGHRA, CDR2 YSYEKL. The CDR3 DNA is TGCGCCAGCAGCCAGATGGGGCCGGGTGAGCAGTTCTTC. Its translation: CASSQMGPGEQFF.

The chain carries TRBV21-1 and TRBJ1-1; the D call of TRBD1 is as the table states it, not checked on the DNA. TRBV21-1 is shown as a pseudogene. This CDR3 contains 13 residues. The CDR3 protein is CASSDRGKEGAFF. DNA for the CDR3: TGTGCCAGCTCGGACAGGGGGAAGGAGGGAGCTTTCTTT.

The rearrangement uses TRBV15 and TRBJ1-4, with 9 bases identical to TRBD1. The length of the CDR3 is 16 residues. V dropped 5 bases and J dropped 7; count of bases not matched to a gene: 11. Looked up from germline, CDR1 is LNHNV and CDR2 is YYDKDF (reference sequence). This chain's CDR3 is CATSRTRTGVSEKLFF. CDR3 in DNA: TGTGCCACCAGCCGAACGAGGACAGGGGTTTCTGAAAAACTGTTTTTT.

This clone was seen just once. In DNA, the CDR3 is TGTGCCAGCAGCCAAGAGTCCTGGGACACCGCCCTTACGAATGAAAAACTGTTTTTT. Its protein is CASSQESWDTALTNEKLFF. V usage is TRBV14 and J usage is TRBJ1-4; a possible D gene is TRBD1 (6 bases). Germline CDR1 SGHDN, CDR2 FVKESK. The ends were cut back, 0 bases at V and 5 bases at J, with 22 bases in the middle. The CDR3 extends over 19 amino acids.

V gene TRBV5-1 combines with J gene TRBJ2-1, with D perhaps TRBD1 (6 bases). Germline loops: CDR1 SGHRS, CDR2 YFSETQ. This CDR3 region has 14 residues. Trimming took off 5 bases at V and 2 bases at J, with 11 bases between the two ends. CDR3 nucleotide sequence: TGCGCCAGCAGTATGACAGGCGCCTACAATGAGCAGTTCTTC. Protein product: CASSMTGAYNEQFF.

The V and J genes are TRBV27 and TRBJ2-6; D remains ambiguous. The CDR3 length is 15 residues. The V gene's germline CDR1 is MNHEY and CDR2 SMNVEV (reference sequence). V was trimmed by 0 bases and J by 0 bases, leaving 3 bases between them. The CDR3 protein is CASSLSVSGANVLTF. The CDR3 region has the DNA TGTGCCAGCAGTTTATCGGTCTCTGGGGCCAACGTCCTGACTTTC. Full variable domain (outside the CDR3, taken from reference TRBV27 and TRBJ2-6): EAQVTQNPRYLITVTGKKLTVTCSQNMNHEYMSWYRQDPGLGLRQIYYSMNVEVTDKGDVPEGYKVSRKEKRNFPLILESPSPNQTSLYFCASSLSVSGANVLTFGAGSRLTVL.

V gene TRBV27 combines with J gene TRBJ2-2; TRBD2 might be the D (5 bases). Between the trimmed V and J ends, which lost 6 bases and 2 bases, there was a span of 16 bases. Germline V lookup: CDR1 MNHEY, CDR2 SMNVEV (reference sequence). The CDR3 is made up of 16 amino acids. Here the CDR3 reads CASRDPGITNTGELFF. The CDR3 nucleotides read TGTGCCAGCAGGGACCCCGGGATAACAAACACCGGGGAGCTGTTTTTT.

Here the CDR3 DNA reads TGTGCCAGCAGTAAGGGAAGAGCTGGAAACACCATATATTTT. Translated: CASSKGRAGNTIYF. The chain combines TRBV28 with TRBJ1-3; no firm D call. The CDR3 runs to 14 residues. V was cut by 5 bases and J by 2 bases, with 10 bases left in between. Per germline, CDR1 MDHEN and CDR2 SYDVKM.

This chain links TRBV28 with TRBJ2-7, with 9 bases lining up with TRBD1. From germline, CDR1 is MDHEN and CDR2 SYDVKM. The CDR3 has 14 amino acids. The V gene end was trimmed by 5 bases and the J gene end by 3 bases; junction bases not matched to a gene: 5. The CDR3 DNA reads TGTGCCAGCAGTCCGCGGGACAGGGTCTACGAGCAGTACTTC. It is translated as CASSPRDRVYEQYF.

This clone was observed many times. The sample has other DNA sequences that encode this CDR3 too. The rearrangement uses TRBV19 and TRBJ2-1; 14 bases are shared with TRBD2. This CDR3 spans 16 amino acids. Germline CDR1 reads LNHDA; CDR2 reads SQIVND (reference sequence). Trimming cost V 7 bases and J 6 bases; bases outside gene matches: 8. CDR3 nucleotide sequence: TGTGCCAGTACCACGCCGGGACTAGCGGGGGCCAATGAGCAGTTCTTC. Protein: CASTTPGLAGANEQFF. Filled out from reference TRBV19 and TRBJ2-1, the complete variable domain reads DGGITQSPKYLFRKEGQNVTLSCEQNLNHDAMYWYRQDPGQGLRLIYYSQIVNDFQKGDIAEGYSVSREKKESFPLTVTSAQKNPTAFYLCASTTPGLAGANEQFFGPGTRLTVL.

In the case of this clone: This sequence is one base from a far larger clone and is likely a read error. This sample also contains other DNA sequences that code for the same CDR3. V is TRBV9 and J is TRBJ1-1, with TRBD1 matching 9 bases. Germline values: CDR1 SGDLS, CDR2 YYNGEE. There are 15 residues in the CDR3. The CDR3 loop is CASIIQGAVNTEAFF. The CDR3, as DNA: TGTGCCAGCATCATACAGGGGGCTGTGAACACTGAAGCTTTCTTC. The variable domain in full, with the rest retrieved from reference TRBV9 and TRBJ1-1, is DSGVTQTPKHLITATGQRVTLRCSPRSGDLSVYWYQQSLDQGLQFLIQYYNGEERAKGNILERFSAQQFPDLHSELNLSSLELGDSALYFCASIIQGAVNTEAFFGQGTRLTVV.

V usage is TRBV18 and J usage is TRBJ1-3; D is perhaps TRBD1 (5 bases). The CDR3 is 16 residues long. Germline V CDR1 and CDR2: KGHSH, LQKENI. The V end was cut by 2 bases, the J end by 3 bases, with 14 bases between. CDR3 loop: CASSPVTGRDGNTIYF. CDR3 in DNA: TGTGCCAGCTCACCAGTCACGGGACGCGATGGAAACACCATATATTTT.

The genes are TRBV2 and TRBJ2-1; 9 bases are shared with TRBD1. The trim removed 6 bases at V and 3 bases at J, leaving 3 bases unmatched. The germline CDR1 and CDR2 sequences are SNHLY and FYNNEI. This CDR3 has 14 amino acids. CDR3 in DNA: TGTGCCAGCAGGTGGACAGGGGACTACAATGAGCAGTTCTTC. It specifies CASRWTGDYNEQFF.

Regarding this clone: A read error is the likely source, as a far larger clone sits one nucleotide away. The chain combines TRBV9 with TRBJ1-1; a weak D match, TRBD1 (5 bases). Germline V gene sequence: CDR1 SGDLS, CDR2 YYNGEE. The CDR3 length is 13 residues. CDR3 sequence (DNA): TGTGCCAGCGGCGTAGGGGCAGGCAATGAAGCTTTCTTT. This translates into CASGVGAGNEAFF.

This chain links TRBV18 with TRBJ1-1; 9 nucleotides align to TRBD1. With V trimmed by 4 bases and J by 7 bases, 1 base remained unmatched. The CDR3 runs to 12 residues. Germline CDR1 is KGHSH and CDR2 is LQKENI. CDR3 sequence reads: CASSRQGDEAFF. Here the CDR3 DNA reads TGTGCCAGCTCACGACAGGGGGATGAAGCTTTCTTT.

This clone occurred a few times. The V call is TRBV2, the J call TRBJ2-1; D perhaps matches TRBD2 (6 bases). Trimming cost V 6 bases and J 13 bases, with 16 bases left between them. The germline gives CDR1 SNHLY, CDR2 FYNNEI. The CDR3 has 12 residues. CDR3 residues: CASRPREGLQFF. The CDR3 region has the DNA TGTGCCAGCAGACCACGTGAGGGACTCCAGTTCTTC.

This chain links TRBV29-1 with TRBJ1-4; 7 bases map to TRBD1. Germline CDR1 is SQVTM and CDR2 is ANQGSEA. V shed 3 bases and J 3 bases; nucleotides not matched to a gene: 7. This CDR3 contains 15 residues. DNA of the CDR3: TGCAGCGTTGAGCTCGGGACAGCCGCTAATGAAAAACTGTTTTTT. Its protein product is CSVELGTAANEKLFF.

This clone was counted ten times or more. The V gene is TRBV6-5, the J gene TRBJ2-7; weak D call: TRBD1 (5 bases). The ends were cut back, 6 bases at V and 0 bases at J, with 15 bases in the middle. CDR3 size: 15 residues. Germline CDR1 reads MNHEY; CDR2 reads SVGAGI. The CDR3, as DNA: TGTGCCAGCAGGACGACAGTTGCCAGCTCCTACGAGCAGTACTTC. Translation: CASRTTVASSYEQYF.

This clone was seen many times. The rearrangement links TRBV28 to TRBJ1-4, with unresolved D. Per germline, CDR1 MDHEN and CDR2 SYDVKM. Trimming took off 5 bases at V and 3 bases at J, with 16 bases between the two ends. The CDR3 covers 16 residues. CDR3 bases: TGTGCCAGCAGTCCCGCGGGGTTGAGGGCTAATGAAAAACTGTTTTTT. Its translation is CASSPAGLRANEKLFF.

V is TRBV9 and J is TRBJ2-3; 9 bases agree with TRBD1. The trim removed 4 bases at V and 6 bases at J, leaving 9 bases unmatched. Germline CDR1 reads SGDLS; CDR2 reads YYNGEE. The CDR3 is made up of 15 amino acids. The chain's CDR3 is CASSSRQGVGDTQYF. The CDR3 region has the DNA TGTGCCAGCAGCAGCCGACAGGGGGTAGGGGATACGCAGTATTTT.

The gene calls are TRBV14 and TRBJ2-1; no firm D call. CDR1 and CDR2 (germline): SGHDN, FVKESK. The CDR3 is made up of 13 amino acids. Trimming left V 1 base short and J 9 bases short, with 10 bases between. CDR3 residues: CASSQGNRFEQFF. Here the CDR3 DNA reads TGTGCCAGCAGCCAAGGTAATAGGTTTGAGCAGTTCTTC.

V gene TRBV21-1 combines with J gene TRBJ2-7; the DNA was not compared with TRBD2, the D call given in the table. TRBV21-1 constitutes a pseudogene. The CDR3 runs to 16 residues. CDR3 DNA sequence: TGTGCCAGCAGCAACGAGACTAGCGGGAGCTCCTACGAGCAGTACTTC. Translating gives CASSNETSGSSYEQYF.

On this clone itself: Additional DNA sequences in this sample encode the identical CDR3. This chain connects TRBV28 to TRBJ2-1, with 8 positions matching TRBD2. CDR1 and CDR2 from the germline V gene are MDHEN and SYDVKM. This CDR3 is built from 16 residues. The ends lost 2 bases at V and 7 bases at J; junction bases unmatched: 10. The CDR3 coding sequence is TGTGCCAGCAGTTTAAAACTGGCGGGAGGAGGGAATGAGCAGTTCTTC. Amino acid sequence: CASSLKLAGGGNEQFF.

CDR3 amino acids: CSVTKGPTDTQYF. CDR3 in DNA: TGCAGCGTTACCAAGGGACCCACAGATACGCAGTATTTT. The chain combines TRBV29-1 with TRBJ2-3; the D gene could be TRBD1 or TRBD2 (5 bases each). Germline CDR1 SQVTM, CDR2 ANQGSEA. V was pared by 5 bases and J by 2 bases, with 11 bases between. This CDR3 has 13 amino acids.

The V and J genes are TRBV28 and TRBJ1-3; D remains ambiguous. V lost 7 bases and J lost 0, with 13 bases in between. The CDR3 contains 15 residues. CDR1 and CDR2 from the germline V gene are MDHEN and SYDVKM. CDR3 nucleotides: TGTGCCAGCAACAAGGGCGGCCTCTCTGGAAACACCATATATTTT. Translating it yields CASNKGGLSGNTIYF.

This chain uses TRBV7-3 with TRBJ2-2; 9 bases agree with TRBD2. Germline CDR1 SGHTA, CDR2 FQGTGA. J was trimmed by 5 bases and V by 3 bases; bases with no gene match: 4. The CDR3 has 15 amino acids. In DNA, the CDR3 is TGTGCCAGCAGCTTTTTAGCGGGAGATACCGGGGAGCTGTTTTTT. Translation gives CASSFLAGDTGELFF. Looking up the rest from reference TRBV7-3 and TRBJ2-2 gives the full variable domain: GAGVSQTPSNKVTEKGKYVELRCDPISGHTALYWYRQSLGQGPEFLIYFQGTGAADDSGLPNDRFFAVRPEGSVSTLKIQRTERGDSAVYLCASSFLAGDTGELFFGEGSRLTVL.

The V and J genes are TRBV4-2 and TRBJ2-1; 10 nucleotides line up with TRBD2. This CDR3 contains 15 residues. Germline CDR1 reads LGHNA; CDR2 reads YNFKEQ. V trimming: 3 bases; J trimming: 6 bases; junction bases outside the gene matches: 5. The CDR3 is CASSQSGRGPNEQFF. The CDR3 DNA follows: TGTGCCAGCAGCCAGAGCGGGAGGGGACCCAATGAGCAGTTCTTC.

V is TRBV7-2 and J is TRBJ2-4, with 7 nucleotides matching TRBD1. V dropped 0 bases and J dropped 12; count of bases not matched to a gene: 5. The CDR3 spans 13 residues. The germline V gene encodes CDR1 SGHTA and CDR2 FQGNSA. Here the CDR3 DNA reads TGTGCCAGCAGCTTAGCCCGACAGGGCGGTCAGTACTTC. Its translation: CASSLARQGGQYF.